This T cell receptor beta chain was recorded in a study of T cell responses to AZD1222 COVID-19 vaccine. This clone appeared once. As yet, its antigen is unknown. Measured with immunoSEQ multiplex PCR; TCRdb has only the in-frame clones, and not every one. Of approximately 110,000 clones in the sample, around 87% were seen once. Findings and caveats of the study: Across the whole spike, CD4 TCRs peaked at regions 160-218 and 743-854.

The input for sequencing was peripheral blood, taken 28 days after the second AZD1222 dose. The clonotype was recovered from an adult who received the AZD1222 COVID-19 vaccine.

DNA for the CDR3: TGTGCCAGCAGAAGCCCCTCGGACAGGGCAAATTCACCCCTCCACTTT. Residues: CASRSPSDRANSPLHF. The chain recombines TRBV28 with TRBJ1-6; 8 bases fit TRBD1. Germline V gene data show CDR1 as MDHEN and CDR2 as SYDVKM. Trimming removed 6 bases from V and 7 bases from J; junction bases left unmatched: 11. The CDR3 consists of 16 residues.